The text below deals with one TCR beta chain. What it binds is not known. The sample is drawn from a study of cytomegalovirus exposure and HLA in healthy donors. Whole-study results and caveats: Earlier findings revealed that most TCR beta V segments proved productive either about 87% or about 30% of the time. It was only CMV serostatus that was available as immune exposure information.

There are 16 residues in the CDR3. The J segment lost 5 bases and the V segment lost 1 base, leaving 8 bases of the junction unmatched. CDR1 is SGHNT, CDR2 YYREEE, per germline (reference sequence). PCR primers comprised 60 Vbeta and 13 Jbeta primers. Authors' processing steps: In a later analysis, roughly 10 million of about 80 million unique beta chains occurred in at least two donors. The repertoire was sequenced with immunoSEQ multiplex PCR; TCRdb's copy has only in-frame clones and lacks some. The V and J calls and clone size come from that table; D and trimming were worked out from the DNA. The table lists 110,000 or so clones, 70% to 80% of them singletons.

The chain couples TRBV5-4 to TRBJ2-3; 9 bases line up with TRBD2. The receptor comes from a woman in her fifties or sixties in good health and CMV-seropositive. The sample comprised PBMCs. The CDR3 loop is CASSLPERGAGDTQYF. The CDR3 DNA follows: TGTGCCAGCAGCTTGCCCGAGCGGGGGGCGGGAGATACGCAGTATTTT.